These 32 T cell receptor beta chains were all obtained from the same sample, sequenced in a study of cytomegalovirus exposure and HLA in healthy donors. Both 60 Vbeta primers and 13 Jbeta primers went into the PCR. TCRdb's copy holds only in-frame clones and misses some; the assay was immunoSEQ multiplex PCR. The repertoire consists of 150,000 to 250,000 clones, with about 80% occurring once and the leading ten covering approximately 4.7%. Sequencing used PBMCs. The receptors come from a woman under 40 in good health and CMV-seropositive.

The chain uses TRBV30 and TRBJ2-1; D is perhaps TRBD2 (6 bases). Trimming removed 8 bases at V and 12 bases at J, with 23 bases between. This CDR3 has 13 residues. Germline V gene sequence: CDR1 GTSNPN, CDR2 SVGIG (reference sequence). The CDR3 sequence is CATRDSSTVVQFF. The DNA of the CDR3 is TGTGCCACCAGGGACTCCTCCACGGTGGTGCAGTTCTTC.

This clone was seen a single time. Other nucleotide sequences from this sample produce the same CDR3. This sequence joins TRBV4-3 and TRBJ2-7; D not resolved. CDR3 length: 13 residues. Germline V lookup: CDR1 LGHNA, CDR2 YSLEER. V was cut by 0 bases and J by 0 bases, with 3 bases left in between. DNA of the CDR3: TGCGCCAGCAGCCAAGATCGCTCCTACGAGCAGTACTTC. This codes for CASSQDRSYEQYF.

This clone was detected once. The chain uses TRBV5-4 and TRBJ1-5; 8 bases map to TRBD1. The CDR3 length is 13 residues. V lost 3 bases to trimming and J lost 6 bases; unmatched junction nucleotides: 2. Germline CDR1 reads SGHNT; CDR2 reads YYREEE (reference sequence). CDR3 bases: TGTGCCAGCAGCTCAGGGGGCGGTCAGCCCCAGCATTTT. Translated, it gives CASSSGGGQPQHF.

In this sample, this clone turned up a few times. CDR3 sequence reads: CASNDRGRSYEQYF. In nucleotides, the CDR3 is TGTGCCAGCAACGACAGGGGAAGGAGCTACGAGCAGTACTTC. The chain uses TRBV11-2 and TRBJ2-7, with 8 bases lining up with TRBD1. In germline, CDR1 is SGHAT, CDR2 FQNNGV. V trimming: 7 bases; J trimming: 3 bases; junction bases outside the gene matches: 8. This CDR3 comprises 14 residues.

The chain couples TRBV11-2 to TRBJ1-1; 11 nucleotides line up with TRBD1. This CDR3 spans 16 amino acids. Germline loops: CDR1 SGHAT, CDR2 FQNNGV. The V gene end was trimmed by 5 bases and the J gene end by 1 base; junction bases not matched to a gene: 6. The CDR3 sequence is CASSTGTGGANTEAFF. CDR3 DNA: TGTGCCAGCAGCACGGGGACAGGGGGTGCGAACACTGAAGCTTTCTTT.

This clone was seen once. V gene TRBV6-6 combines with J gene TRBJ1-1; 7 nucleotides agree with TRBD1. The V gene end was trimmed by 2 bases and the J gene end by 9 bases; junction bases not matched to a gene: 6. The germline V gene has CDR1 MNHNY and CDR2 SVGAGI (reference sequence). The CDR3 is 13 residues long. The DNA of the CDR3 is TGTGCCAGCAGTTACCCCGACAGGGCTCAAGCTTTCTTT. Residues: CASSYPDRAQAFF.

This chain's CDR3 is CAISESLAGGMGTNEQFF. The DNA for the CDR3 is TGTGCCATCAGTGAGTCGCTAGCGGGGGGGATGGGTACCAATGAGCAGTTCTTC. V and J are TRBV10-3 and TRBJ2-1; 12 bases align to TRBD2. There are 18 residues in the CDR3. Germline V lookup: CDR1 ENHRY, CDR2 SYGVKD. V trimming: 0 bases; J trimming: 6 bases; junction bases outside the gene matches: 9.

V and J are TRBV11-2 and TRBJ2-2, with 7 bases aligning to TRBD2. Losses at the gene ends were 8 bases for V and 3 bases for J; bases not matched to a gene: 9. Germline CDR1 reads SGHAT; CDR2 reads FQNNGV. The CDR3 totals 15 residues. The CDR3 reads CASGRGQRDTGELFF. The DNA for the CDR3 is TGTGCCAGCGGGAGGGGTCAACGCGACACCGGGGAGCTGTTTTTT. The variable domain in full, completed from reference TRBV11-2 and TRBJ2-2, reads EAGVAQSPRYKIIEKRQSVAFWCNPISGHATLYWYQQILGQGPKLLIQFQNNGVVDDSQLPKDRFSAERLKGVDSTLKIQPAKLEDSAVYLCASGRGQRDTGELFFGEGSRLTVL.

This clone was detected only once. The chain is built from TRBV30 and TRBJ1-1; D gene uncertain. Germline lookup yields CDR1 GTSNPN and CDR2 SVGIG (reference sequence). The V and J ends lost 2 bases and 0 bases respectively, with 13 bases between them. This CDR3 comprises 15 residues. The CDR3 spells CAWSPATRMNTEAFF. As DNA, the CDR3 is TGTGCCTGGAGTCCGGCGACGCGGATGAACACTGAAGCTTTCTTT.

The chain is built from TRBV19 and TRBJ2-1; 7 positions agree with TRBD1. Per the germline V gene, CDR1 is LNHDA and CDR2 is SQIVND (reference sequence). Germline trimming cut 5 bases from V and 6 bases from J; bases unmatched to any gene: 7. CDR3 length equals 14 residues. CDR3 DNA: TGTGCCAGTAGTCGACAGGGCAGGGTCAATGAGCAGTTCTTC. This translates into CASSRQGRVNEQFF.

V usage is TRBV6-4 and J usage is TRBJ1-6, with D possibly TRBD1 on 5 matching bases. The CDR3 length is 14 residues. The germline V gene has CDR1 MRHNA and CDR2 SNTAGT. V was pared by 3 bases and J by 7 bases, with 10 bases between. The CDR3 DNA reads TGTGCCAGCAGTGAGGAGGGGCCCAATTCACCCCTCCACTTT. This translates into CASSEEGPNSPLHF.

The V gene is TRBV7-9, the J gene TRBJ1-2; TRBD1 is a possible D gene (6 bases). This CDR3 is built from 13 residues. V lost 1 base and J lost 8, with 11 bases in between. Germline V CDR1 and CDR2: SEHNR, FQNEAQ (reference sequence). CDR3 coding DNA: TGTGCCAGCAGCTTAGGCGGGGGCTACGGCTACACCTTC. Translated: CASSLGGGYGYTF. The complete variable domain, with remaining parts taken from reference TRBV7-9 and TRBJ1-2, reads DTGVSQNPRHKITKRGQNVTFRCDPISEHNRLYWYRQTLGQGPEFLTYFQNEAQLEKSRLLSDRFSAERPKGSFSTLEIQRTEQGDSAMYLCASSLGGGYGYTFGSGTRLTVV.

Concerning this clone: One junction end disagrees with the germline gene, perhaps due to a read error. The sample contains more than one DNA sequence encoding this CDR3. Here the CDR3 DNA reads TGTGCCAGCAGCTACTCGATAACTAACTACGAGCAGTACTTC. Protein product: CASSYSITNYEQYF. The genes are TRBV6-6 and TRBJ2-7; no reliable D call. The CDR3 has 14 amino acids. In germline, CDR1 is MNHNY, CDR2 SVGAGI (reference sequence).

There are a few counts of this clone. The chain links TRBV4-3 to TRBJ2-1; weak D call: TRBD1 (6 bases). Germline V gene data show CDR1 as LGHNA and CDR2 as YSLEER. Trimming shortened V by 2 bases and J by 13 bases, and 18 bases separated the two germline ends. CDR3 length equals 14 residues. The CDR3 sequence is CASSQSSGAGAQFF. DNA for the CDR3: TGCGCCAGCAGCCAATCCTCAGGGGCAGGGGCCCAGTTCTTC.

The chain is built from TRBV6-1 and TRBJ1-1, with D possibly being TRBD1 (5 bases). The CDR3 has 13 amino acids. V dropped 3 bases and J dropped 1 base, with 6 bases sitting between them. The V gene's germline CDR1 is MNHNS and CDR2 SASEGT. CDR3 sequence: CASSETANTEAFF. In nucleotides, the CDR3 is TGTGCCAGCAGTGAGACAGCGAACACTGAAGCTTTCTTT.

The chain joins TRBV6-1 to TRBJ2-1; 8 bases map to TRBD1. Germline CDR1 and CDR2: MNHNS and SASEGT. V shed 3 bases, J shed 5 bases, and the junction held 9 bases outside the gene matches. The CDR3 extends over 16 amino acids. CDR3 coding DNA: TGTGCCAGCAGTGATCCATCAGGGGGCGTACACAATGAGCAGTTCTTC. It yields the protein CASSDPSGGVHNEQFF.

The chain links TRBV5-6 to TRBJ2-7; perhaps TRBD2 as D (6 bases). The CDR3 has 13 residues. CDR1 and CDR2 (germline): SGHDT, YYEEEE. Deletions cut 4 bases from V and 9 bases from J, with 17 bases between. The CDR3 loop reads CASSGRREFGQYF. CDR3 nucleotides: TGTGCCAGCAGCGGTCGGAGGGAATTTGGGCAGTACTTC.

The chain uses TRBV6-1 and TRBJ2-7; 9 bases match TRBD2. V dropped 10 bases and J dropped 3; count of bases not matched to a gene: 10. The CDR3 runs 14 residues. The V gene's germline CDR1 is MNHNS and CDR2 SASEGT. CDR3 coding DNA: TGTGCCACCCCGACTGGGACTAGCCACTACGAGCAGTACTTC. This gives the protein CATPTGTSHYEQYF.

CDR3: CASSKLGQGYTEAFF. For the CDR3, the DNA is TGTGCCAGCAGCAAACTTGGACAGGGCTACACTGAAGCTTTCTTT. This chain links TRBV13 with TRBJ1-1, with 8 bases that match TRBD1. The germline CDR1 and CDR2 sequences are PRHDT and FYEKMQ (reference sequence). The CDR3 is 15 residues long. The ends lost 5 bases at V and 3 bases at J; junction bases unmatched: 8.

The CDR3 loop is CASRNLRQNEKLFF. The DNA of the CDR3 is TGTGCCAGCAGGAACCTACGACAGAACGAAAAACTGTTTTTT. The rearrangement links TRBV6-5 to TRBJ1-4, with D perhaps TRBD1 (5 bases). There are 14 residues in the CDR3. Germline CDR1 MNHEY, CDR2 SVGAGI. The V end was cut by 6 bases, the J end by 8 bases, with 16 bases between.

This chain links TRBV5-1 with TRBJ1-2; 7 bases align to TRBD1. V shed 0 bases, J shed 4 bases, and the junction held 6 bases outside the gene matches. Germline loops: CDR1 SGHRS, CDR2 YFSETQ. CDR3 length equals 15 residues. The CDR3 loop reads CASSLGGAGGYGYTF. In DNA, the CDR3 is TGCGCCAGCAGCTTGGGAGGTGCAGGGGGCTATGGCTACACCTTC.

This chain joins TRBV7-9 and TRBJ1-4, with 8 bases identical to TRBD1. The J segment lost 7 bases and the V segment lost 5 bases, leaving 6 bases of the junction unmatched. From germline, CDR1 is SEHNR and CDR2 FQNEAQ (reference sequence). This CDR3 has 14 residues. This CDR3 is CASSQGAGLEKLFF. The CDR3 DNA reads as TGTGCCAGCAGCCAGGGGGCAGGCCTTGAAAAACTGTTTTTT. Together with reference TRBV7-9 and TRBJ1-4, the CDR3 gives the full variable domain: DTGVSQNPRHKITKRGQNVTFRCDPISEHNRLYWYRQTLGQGPEFLTYFQNEAQLEKSRLLSDRFSAERPKGSFSTLEIQRTEQGDSAMYLCASSQGAGLEKLFFGSGTQLSVL.

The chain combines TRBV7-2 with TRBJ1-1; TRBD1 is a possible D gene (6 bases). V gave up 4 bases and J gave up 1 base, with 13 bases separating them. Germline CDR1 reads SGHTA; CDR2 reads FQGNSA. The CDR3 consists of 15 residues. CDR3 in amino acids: CASSSLTGGNTEAFF. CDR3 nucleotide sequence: TGTGCCAGCAGCTCATTGACAGGAGGGAACACTGAAGCTTTCTTT.

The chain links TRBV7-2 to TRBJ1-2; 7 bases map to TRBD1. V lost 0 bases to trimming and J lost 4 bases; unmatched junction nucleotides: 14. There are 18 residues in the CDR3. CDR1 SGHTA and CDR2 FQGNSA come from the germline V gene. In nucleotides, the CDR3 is TGTGCCAGCAGCTTAGCTGTGTCAGGGGCGGCAGGGGGCTATGGCTACACCTTC. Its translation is CASSLAVSGAAGGYGYTF.

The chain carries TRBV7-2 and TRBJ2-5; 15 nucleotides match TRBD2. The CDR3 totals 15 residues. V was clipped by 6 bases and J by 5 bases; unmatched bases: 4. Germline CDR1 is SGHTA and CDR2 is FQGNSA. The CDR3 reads CASSRTSGRGETQYF. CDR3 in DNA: TGTGCCAGCAGTCGGACTAGCGGGAGGGGTGAGACCCAGTACTTC.

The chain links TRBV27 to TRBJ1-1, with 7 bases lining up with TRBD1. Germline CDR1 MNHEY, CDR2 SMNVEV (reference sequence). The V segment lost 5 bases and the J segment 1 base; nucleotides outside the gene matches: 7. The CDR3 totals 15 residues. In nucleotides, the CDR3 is TGTGCCAGCAGTCAAGAGACAGGGTGGAACACTGAAGCTTTCTTT. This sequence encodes CASSQETGWNTEAFF.

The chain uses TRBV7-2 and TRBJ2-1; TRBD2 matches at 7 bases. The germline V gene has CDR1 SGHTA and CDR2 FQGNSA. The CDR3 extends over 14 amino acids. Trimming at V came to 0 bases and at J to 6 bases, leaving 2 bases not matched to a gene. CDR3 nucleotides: TGTGCCAGCAGCTTAGCCGGACTAGTCAATGAGCAGTTCTTC. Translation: CASSLAGLVNEQFF.

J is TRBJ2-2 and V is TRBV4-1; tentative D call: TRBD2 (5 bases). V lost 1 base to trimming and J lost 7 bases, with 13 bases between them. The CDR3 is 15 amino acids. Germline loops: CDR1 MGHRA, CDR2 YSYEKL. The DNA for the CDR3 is TGCGCCAGCAGCCAAGGGGGTCGGGGAATCGGGGAGCTGTTTTTT. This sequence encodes CASSQGGRGIGELFF.

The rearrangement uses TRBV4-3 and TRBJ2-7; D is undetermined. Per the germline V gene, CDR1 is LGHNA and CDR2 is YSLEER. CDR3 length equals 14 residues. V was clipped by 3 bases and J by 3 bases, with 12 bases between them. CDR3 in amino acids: CASSHSAVSYEQYF. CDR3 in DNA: TGCGCCAGCAGCCACAGCGCGGTGAGCTACGAGCAGTACTTC.

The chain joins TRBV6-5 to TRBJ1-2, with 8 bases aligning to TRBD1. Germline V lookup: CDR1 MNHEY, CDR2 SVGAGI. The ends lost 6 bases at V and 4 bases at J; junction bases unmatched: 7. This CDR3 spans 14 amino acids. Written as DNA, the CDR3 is TGTGCCAGCAGGAAGACAGGGGCGGGCTATGGCTACACCTTC. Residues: CASRKTGAGYGYTF.

The CDR3 loop reads CSVQFRGNTEAFF. CDR3 bases: TGCAGCGTTCAATTCCGGGGGAACACTGAAGCTTTCTTT. J is TRBJ1-1 and V is TRBV29-1, with D unclear. The CDR3 has 13 amino acids. The V gene lost 5 bases and the J gene lost 1 base, with 11 bases spanning the gap. Germline-derived CDR1 and CDR2 are SQVTM and ANQGSEA.

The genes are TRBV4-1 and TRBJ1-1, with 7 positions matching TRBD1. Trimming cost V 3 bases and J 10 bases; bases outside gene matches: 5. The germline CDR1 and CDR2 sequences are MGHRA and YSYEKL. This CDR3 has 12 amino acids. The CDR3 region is CASSQAGGRAFF. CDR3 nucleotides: TGCGCCAGCAGCCAGGCAGGGGGTAGAGCTTTCTTT.